This T cell receptor beta chain was sequenced in a study of vaccination and CD4 T cells after COVID-19. In the study overall: It was a median about 100 days after diagnosis, with a range of 35 to 161, that post-COVID samples were drawn. Overlapping SARS-CoV-2, HCoV-NL63, HCoV-OC43 and HCoV-229E spike peptides were used to stimulate cells. General study results and limits: From a median of about 20 to 40, SARS-CoV-2-reactive clonotypes increased, though not significantly.

The treatment here: approximately nine-day PBMC culture with coronavirus spike peptide pools or control peptides (ViraFEST assay). Prior to the COVID-19 pandemic (2011-2018), the unexposed donor's CD4+ T cells were collected. V lost 7 bases, J lost 10 bases, and 17 bases lay in between. The germline CDR1 and CDR2 sequences are LNHDA and SQIVND (reference sequence). This CDR3 comprises 13 residues. Cultured CD4+ T cells had their DNA profiled by the Oncomine TCR Beta short-read assay. From CD4+ T cells that had been cultured, genomic DNA was extracted. One entry per CDR3 protein, called by TCRdb with MiXCR from the PCR reads. The profile shows 7,000 to 9,000 distinct CDR3 sequences, roughly 34% of them singletons. Concerning this clonotype itself: Its antigen is still unknown.

The rearrangement links TRBV19 to TRBJ1-5, with a possible D match to TRBD1 (5 bases). Sequencing was carried out using CD4+ T cells from blood, cultured in vitro. The TCR sequence derives from a human donor in good health. The CDR3 sequence: CASTSTTVTPQHF. The DNA for the CDR3 is TGTGCCAGTACCTCTACGACAGTAACTCCCCAGCATTTT.